This paragraph reports one TCR beta chain. Trimming cost V 8 bases and J 4 bases, with 11 bases left between them. CDR1 is MDHEN and CDR2 is SYDVKM in the germline V gene. The CDR3 is made up of 12 amino acids. Only in-frame clones appear in the TCRdb table, and some are missing; sequencing was by immunoSEQ multiplex PCR. The data contain around 470,000 clones, less than 95% of them singletons. The sample comes from a study of blood T cell repertoires in COVID-19. The chain recombines TRBV28 with TRBJ1-1; tentatively, D is TRBD1 (6 bases). The sequenced material came from PBMCs or T cells enriched from blood (not recorded which). This receptor was identified in a man aged 18 to 30 who had recovered from COVID-19. The CDR3 loop reads CASLRGGTEAFF. The CDR3 coding sequence is TGTGCCAGCCTAAGAGGGGGCACTGAAGCTTTCTTT. The full variable domain, its missing parts supplied by reference TRBV28 and TRBJ1-1, is DVKVTQSSRYLVKRTGEKVFLECVQDMDHENMFWYRQDPGLGLRLIYFSYDVKMKEKGDIPEGYSVSREKKERFSLILESASTNQTSMYLCASLRGGTEAFFGQGTRLTVV.